Given below is one TCR beta chain in context. No antigen is known for it. Base qualities are not recorded, but no much larger clone differs from it by a single base. This sample is drawn from a study of T-cell reconstitution after alpha-beta-depleted transplantation in children (TCRdb year 2016). With respect to the entire study: Using TCR repertoire profiling, the study followed T-cell immune reconstitution in a quantitative way in children after TCRalphabeta/CD19-depleted allogeneic hematopoietic cell transplantation.

Germline trimming amounts to 8 bases on V and 6 bases on J, with 8 as the count of junction bases outside the gene matches. The CDR3 contains 14 residues, cysteine and phenylalanine counted. Solely the CDR3 DNA is kept, with 42 bases framed from the first base. Receptor amplification or capture employed PCR. This sample was sequenced with an Illumina HiSeq 2500. TCR libraries were prepared with molecular barcoding, using unique molecular identifiers to normalize TCRbeta repertoire quantification. The public reads were reprocessed in TCRdb via fastp at Q25 and MiXCR, keeping in-frame beta chains. Rows with a matching CDR3 protein are joined into one entry that keeps the most common DNA and genes. The table for this sample lists hundreds of thousands of distinct CDR3 sequences; roughly 15% of them were counted only once. In total, the top ten clones hold just under 30% of the sample. What the research found in general, with its limitations: The apparently early recovery of alphabetaT-cell counts about two months after transplant reportedly depended on only several hundred rapidly expanded clones that came from non-depleted graft cells. In some patients, the high TCRbeta diversity seen at day 60 was put down to recipient T cells and intrathymic progenitors that had survived conditioning. Over subsequent months, a decline in hyperexpanded clone frequencies was noted, and after one year, T-cell counts and TCRbeta diversity were mostly ascribed to newly produced T cells.

The treatment or condition label corresponds to: allogeneic hematopoietic cell transplantation with graft depleted of TCRalphabeta T cells and CD19 B cells. The children who served as transplant recipients had been given grafts of TCRalphabeta/CD19-depleted allogeneic hematopoietic cells. This specimen consisted of PBMCs, mostly from graft donor cells, obtained 360 days after TCRalphabeta/CD19-depleted stem cell transplant. The rearranged segments are TRBV12-3 or TRBV12-4 and TRBJ2-1, and TRBD2 matches 9 of the central bases. This TCR came from a boy younger than two who had a stem cell transplant for Wiskott-Aldrich syndrome, so the T cells may come from the graft donor. In nucleotide form, the sequence is TGTGCCAGCCGTCGTATGGGACTAGCCAATGAGCAGTTCTTC. It is translated as CASRRMGLANEQFF.